This is a list of T cell receptor beta chains from one sample in a study of PD-L1 blockade in urothelial cancer. Some clones are missing from TCRdb's copy, which holds only in-frame ones; the method was immunoSEQ multiplex PCR. This table has 40,000 to 50,000 clones, about 86% appearing once. The material was PBMCs, obtained around atezolizumab (anti-PD-L1) treatment. Every receptor here comes from a man between 65 and 85 years old with urothelial cancer. The CDR3 runs from the conserved cysteine through the conserved F or W. A D gene is named only where the DNA matches it firmly. The size entry is marked missing in some rows and otherwise reads once, few, many or a size class.

.,13,.,TRBV19,CASGQNSGNTIYF
.,15,.,TRBV6-1,CASSEGGGPWETQYF
.,12,.,TRBV6-5,CASWTGNNEQFF
TRBD1,11,.,TRBV28,CASATGDEQFF
TRBD1,14,.,TRBV7-2,CASSRDRGWETQYF
TRBD1,14,.,TRBV14,CASSQATGGTEAFF
TRBD1,12,.,TRBV29-1,CSAKTGSTEAFF
.,14,.,TRBV15,CATSKTVSSYEQYF
TRBD2,15,.,TRBV27,CASRHILAGAHEQYF
TRBD2,18,.,TRBV4-3,CASSQEREREGPSGELFF
TRBD1,15,few,TRBV27,CATAPRGQDSYEQYF
.,12,.,TRBV7-9,CASSKTAYEQYF
.,15,.,TRBV11-3,CASSLGESSYNEQFF
TRBD1,15,few,TRBV19,CASTEQGLRNSPLHF
TRBD1,13,.,TRBV25-1,CASSEGQGIEQYF
.,12,.,TRBV28,CASSLSGDTQYF
TRBD1,15,.,TRBV28,CASSSGTGAGNTIYF
TRBD2,14,.,TRBV28,CASSDEAGVYEQYF
TRBD2,14,.,TRBV7-8,CASSWREGRETQYF
.,14,once,TRBV5-1,CASSLFGATDTQYF
TRBD1,15,few,TRBV5-8,CASSPHGTANYGYTF
TRBD1,12,.,TRBV9,CASGQGTYEQYF
.,13,.,TRBV18,CASSPYNSYEQYF